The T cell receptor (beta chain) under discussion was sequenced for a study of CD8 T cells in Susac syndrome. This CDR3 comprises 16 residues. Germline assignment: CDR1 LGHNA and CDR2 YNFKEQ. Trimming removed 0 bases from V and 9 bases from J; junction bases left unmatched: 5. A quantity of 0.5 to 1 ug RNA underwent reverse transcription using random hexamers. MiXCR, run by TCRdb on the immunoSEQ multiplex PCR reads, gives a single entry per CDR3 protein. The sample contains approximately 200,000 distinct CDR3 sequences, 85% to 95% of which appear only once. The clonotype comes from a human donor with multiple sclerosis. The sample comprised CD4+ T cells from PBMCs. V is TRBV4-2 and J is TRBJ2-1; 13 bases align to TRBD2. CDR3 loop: CASSQEGTSGAIEQFF. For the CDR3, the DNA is TGTGCCAGCAGCCAAGAAGGGACTAGCGGGGCCATTGAGCAGTTCTTC.